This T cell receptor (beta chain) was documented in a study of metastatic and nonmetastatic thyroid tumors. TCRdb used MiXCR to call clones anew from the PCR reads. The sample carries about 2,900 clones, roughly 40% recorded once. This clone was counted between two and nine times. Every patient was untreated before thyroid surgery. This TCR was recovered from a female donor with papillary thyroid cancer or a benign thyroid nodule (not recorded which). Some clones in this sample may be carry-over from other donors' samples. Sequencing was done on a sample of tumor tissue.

The CDR3 nucleotides are TGTGCCAGCAAACCGGGACTAGCGGGGGACGAGCAGTACTTC. Protein sequence: CASKPGLAGDEQYF. The chain recombines TRBV25-1 with TRBJ2-7, with 14 bases matching TRBD2. The V gene end was trimmed by 7 bases and the J gene end by 5 bases; junction bases not matched to a gene: 4. Germline V gene lookup returns CDR1 MGHDK and CDR2 SYGVNS. The length of the CDR3 is 14 residues.